This T cell receptor (beta chain) was found in a study of CXCR3-negative and CXCR3-positive naive CD8 T cells. Whole-study results and caveats: Cryopreservation partially decreased CXCR3 expression, and most assays used fresh PBMCs. For the naive subsets, surface CD5 was similar, and TCR strength was inferred from TRB CDR3 properties. TRB CDR3 hydrophobicity was greater in CXCR3-positive naive cells than in CXCR3-negative naive cells.

The CDR3 spans 14 residues. Germline CDR1 SGHNT, CDR2 YENEEA. Comment on this clonotype: What it binds is unknown.

UMI labels and 5' RACE were used to prepare the TRB cDNA libraries. Using the 5' RACE reads, TCRdb records one entry per CDR3 protein without DNA. The sample has under 85,000 distinct CDR3 sequences. Researchers sorted around 300,000 cells of each CD8+ T cell subset in triplicate. V gene TRBV11-3 combines with J gene TRBJ2-7; lacking DNA, the TRBD1 call made by TCRdb goes unchecked. Material: naive CXCR3- CD8+ T cells from blood. The subset: CD45RO-CCR7+CD27+CD95- naive CD8+ T cells lacking CXCR3 (TNR3-). This clonotype was obtained from a human donor in good health. Some clones in this sample may be carry-over from other donors' samples. CDR3 sequence reads: CASSFNREAWEQYF.